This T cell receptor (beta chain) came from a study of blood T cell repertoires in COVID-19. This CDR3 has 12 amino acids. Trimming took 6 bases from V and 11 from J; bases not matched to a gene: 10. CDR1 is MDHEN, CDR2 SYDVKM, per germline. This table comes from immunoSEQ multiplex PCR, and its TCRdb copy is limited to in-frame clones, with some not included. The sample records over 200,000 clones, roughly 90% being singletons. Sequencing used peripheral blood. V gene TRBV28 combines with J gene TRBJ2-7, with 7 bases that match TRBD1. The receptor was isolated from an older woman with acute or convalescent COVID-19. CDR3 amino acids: CASSSPRQGEYF. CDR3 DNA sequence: TGTGCCAGCAGCTCCCCTCGACAGGGTGAGTACTTC.